Below, 20 T cell receptor beta chains from the same sample are listed, as sequenced in a study of a mutant IDH1 vaccine in newly diagnosed glioma. Clones were sequenced by immunoSEQ multiplex PCR, and TCRdb holds only the in-frame ones, with some missing. The sample yields about 64,000 clones, 74% seen once. Time point denoted: week 35, safety follow-up. Vaccination used 300 ug of mutant IDH1 20-mer peptide per dose, with topical imiquimod. Their antigen targets remain unknown. Sample: PBMCs, taken from a glioma patient whose treatment included an IDH1 peptide vaccine. Receptors originate from a man in his forties or fifties with glioma.

The V call is TRBV2, the J call TRBJ1-5; D unclear. CDR1 is SNHLY and CDR2 is FYNNEI in the germline V gene. CDR3 size: 11 residues. Between the trimmed V and J ends, which lost 5 bases and 8 bases, there was a span of 7 bases. The DNA for the CDR3 is TGTGCCAGCAGTCGAGGAGAGCCCCAGCATTTT. It specifies CASSRGEPQHF.

The V and J genes are TRBV2 and TRBJ2-1; 9 positions agree with TRBD1. CDR1 and CDR2 from the germline V gene are SNHLY and FYNNEI. CDR3 length equals 14 residues. V trimming: 6 bases; J trimming: 4 bases; junction bases outside the gene matches: 4. The CDR3 loop is CASSWTGDYNEQFF. CDR3 sequence (DNA): TGTGCCAGCAGCTGGACAGGGGATTACAATGAGCAGTTCTTC.

This clone has more than one count but fewer than ten. V and J are TRBV5-6 and TRBJ1-5; tentative D call: TRBD1 (6 bases). Germline CDR1 reads SGHDT; CDR2 reads YYEEEE. This CDR3 is built from 13 residues. Trimming stripped 0 bases from V and 9 bases from J, with 10 bases between. The CDR3 sequence is CASSLGTGSPQHF. CDR3 nucleotides: TGTGCCAGCAGCTTGGGAACAGGGTCGCCCCAGCATTTT.

For the CDR3, the DNA is TGTGCCAGCTCACCAGGGATTAGCAATCAGCCCCAGCATTTT. It yields the protein CASSPGISNQPQHF. The chain joins TRBV18 to TRBJ1-5; D is uncertain. CDR1 is KGHSH, CDR2 LQKENI, per germline. V lost 2 bases, J lost 0 bases, and 5 bases lay in between. The CDR3 length is 14 residues. The variable domain in full, completed from reference TRBV18 and TRBJ1-5, reads NAGVMQNPRHLVRRRGQEARLRCSPMKGHSHVYWYRQLPEEGLKFMVYLQKENIIDESGMPKERFSAEFPKEGPSILRIQQVVRGDSAAYFCASSPGISNQPQHFGDGTRLSIL.

This chain joins TRBV28 and TRBJ2-7; no definite D call. V dropped 3 bases and J dropped 4 bases, with 10 bases sitting between them. This CDR3 has 13 residues. Germline lookup yields CDR1 MDHEN and CDR2 SYDVKM. In DNA form, the CDR3 reads TGTGCCAGCAGTTTTGCTCAGGCTTACGAGCAGTACTTC. Amino acid sequence: CASSFAQAYEQYF.

The rearrangement uses TRBV7-2 and TRBJ2-2, with D possibly matching TRBD1 (5 bases). Trimming pared 5 bases from V and 4 bases from J, leaving 14 bases between. CDR3 length equals 15 residues. Germline CDR1 and CDR2: SGHTA and FQGNSA. The CDR3 nucleotides are TGTGCCAGCAGCCCGTACCAAAGGGGCACCGGGGAGCTGTTTTTT. It yields the protein CASSPYQRGTGELFF.

The chain employs TRBV9 and TRBJ1-2; D remains ambiguous. The CDR3 spans 14 residues. CDR1 and CDR2 from the germline V gene are SGDLS and YYNGEE. V gave up 0 bases and J gave up 2 bases, with 8 bases separating them. CDR3 coding DNA: TGTGCCAGCAGCGTAGCCGACTGGAACTATGGCTACACCTTC. The encoded protein is CASSVADWNYGYTF.

The chain joins TRBV9 to TRBJ1-6; D not certain. Trimming took 7 bases from V and 8 from J, leaving 16 bases between them. Per the germline V gene, CDR1 is SGDLS and CDR2 is YYNGEE. CDR3 length: 14 amino acids. The CDR3 reads CASGRQLEDSPLHF. The CDR3 bases are TGTGCCAGCGGCCGACAACTAGAGGATTCACCCCTCCACTTT.

The V and J genes are TRBV9 and TRBJ2-5; tentatively, D is TRBD1 (6 bases). CDR3 length: 14 amino acids. Trimming left V 3 bases short and J 5 bases short, with 14 bases between. CDR1 and CDR2 from the germline V gene are SGDLS and YYNGEE. The CDR3 here is CASSAVDSFETQYF. The CDR3 region has the DNA TGTGCCAGCAGCGCCGTGGACAGTTTCGAGACCCAGTACTTC.

The V gene is TRBV4-1, the J gene TRBJ1-4; 10 bases map to TRBD1. V gave up 2 bases and J gave up 7 bases; unmatched junction bases: 4. Germline assignment: CDR1 MGHRA and CDR2 YSYEKL. This CDR3 is 15 amino acids long. In DNA form, the CDR3 reads TGCGCCAGCAGCCAATCAGGGACAGGGGCTGAAAAACTGTTTTTT. Its translation: CASSQSGTGAEKLFF.

CDR3 nucleotide sequence: TGCAGCGTTGCGGGGGGGACAGGGGAGGGGACTGAAGCTTTCTTT. This codes for CSVAGGTGEGTEAFF. V is TRBV29-1 and J is TRBJ1-1; 10 bases are shared with TRBD1. This CDR3 has 15 residues. J was trimmed by 5 bases and V by 4 bases; bases with no gene match: 10. Germline-derived CDR1 and CDR2 are SQVTM and ANQGSEA.

The chain joins TRBV23-1 to TRBJ1-1, with 8 positions matching TRBD1. TRBV23-1 is given ORF status, its function remaining uncertain. The J segment lost 4 bases and the V segment lost 7 bases, leaving 8 bases of the junction unmatched. The CDR3 covers 14 residues. In DNA, the CDR3 is TGCGCCAGCACGGACAGGGATCTTTCCACTGAAGCTTTCTTT. This encodes CASTDRDLSTEAFF.

The chain joins TRBV19 to TRBJ2-7; 12 bases fit TRBD1. V dropped 3 bases and J dropped 4; count of bases not matched to a gene: 7. CDR3 length: 16 residues. CDR1 LNHDA and CDR2 SQIVND come from the germline V gene (reference sequence). The CDR3 DNA follows: TGTGCCAGTAGTATGGTTTTGGGACAGGGGGCTTACGAGCAGTACTTC. This encodes CASSMVLGQGAYEQYF.

The V call is TRBV19, the J call TRBJ1-4; a weak D match, TRBD1 (6 bases). V lost 6 bases and J lost 7, with 15 bases in between. The germline V gene has CDR1 LNHDA and CDR2 SQIVND (reference sequence). The CDR3 has 14 amino acids. CDR3 DNA sequence: TGTGCCAGTAGCACTGACAGGACGGGTGAAAAACTGTTTTTT. Its translation: CASSTDRTGEKLFF.

This clone appeared once. The J gene is TRBJ2-3, the V gene TRBV7-3; the D gene is possibly TRBD2 (6 bases). The CDR3 is made up of 16 amino acids. CDR1 SGHTA and CDR2 FQGTGA come from the germline V gene. V was cut by 5 bases and J by 2 bases, with 17 bases left in between. The CDR3 DNA reads TGTGCCAGCAGCCGAGCGGGCAGGTCTTCCACAGATACGCAGTATTTT. Translation: CASSRAGRSSTDTQYF. Looking up the rest from reference TRBV7-3 and TRBJ2-3 gives the full variable domain: GAGVSQTPSNKVTEKGKYVELRCDPISGHTALYWYRQSLGQGPEFLIYFQGTGAADDSGLPNDRFFAVRPEGSVSTLKIQRTERGDSAVYLCASSRAGRSSTDTQYFGPGTRLTVL.

The gene calls are TRBV9 and TRBJ2-1; 9 bases match TRBD1. There are 14 residues in the CDR3. Per germline, CDR1 SGDLS and CDR2 YYNGEE. J gave up 8 bases and V 2 bases, and 5 bases lay outside the gene matches. This CDR3 reads CASSVRDRVDEQFF. CDR3 coding DNA: TGTGCCAGCAGCGTCAGGGACAGGGTTGATGAGCAGTTCTTC.

The chain joins TRBV9 to TRBJ2-5; D uncertain. Trimming removed 3 bases at V and 1 base at J, with 10 bases between. The germline V gene has CDR1 SGDLS and CDR2 YYNGEE. This CDR3 has 14 amino acids. The CDR3 spells CASSARSAQETQYF. The CDR3 region has the DNA TGTGCCAGCAGCGCCCGAAGTGCCCAAGAGACCCAGTACTTC.

This clone was recorded only once. V usage is TRBV2 and J usage is TRBJ2-3; no firm D call. Germline CDR1 reads SNHLY; CDR2 reads FYNNEI. V was clipped by 3 bases and J by 4 bases, with 11 bases between them. The CDR3 has 14 residues. The CDR3 spells CASSDPRMSDTQYF. DNA for the CDR3: TGTGCCAGCAGTGATCCGAGAATGTCAGATACGCAGTATTTT.

This chain joins TRBV5-5 and TRBJ1-1; D unresolved. Trimming stripped 2 bases from V and 4 bases from J, with 12 bases between. Germline loops: CDR1 SGHKS, CDR2 YYEKEE (reference sequence). The CDR3 contains 14 residues. Here the CDR3 DNA reads TGTGCCAGCAGCTTTGAGGGAGTGAGCACTGAAGCTTTCTTT. As protein: CASSFEGVSTEAFF.

V usage is TRBV5-1 and J usage is TRBJ1-2; the match to TRBD1 covers 12 bases. The length of the CDR3 is 17 residues. Germline V lookup: CDR1 SGHRS, CDR2 YFSETQ. V gave up 4 bases and J gave up 3 bases; unmatched junction bases: 10. CDR3 residues: CASSNTGTGGADYGYTF. The CDR3 nucleotides read TGCGCCAGCAGCAACACCGGGACAGGGGGCGCGGACTATGGCTACACCTTC.